This T cell receptor beta chain was recorded in a study of T cell responses to AZD1222 COVID-19 vaccine. Repertoires were generated with immunoSEQ multiplex PCR, while TCRdb's copy carries only in-frame clones and drops some. The data show about 110,000 clones, with about four fifths seen just once and 4% to 5% held by the top ten. This clone was observed a few times. V gave up 3 bases and J gave up 7 bases, with 6 bases separating them. This CDR3 comprises 11 residues. Germline V CDR1 and CDR2: MDHEN, SYDVKM. The TCR comes from an adult in good health. The material was peripheral blood, obtained on day 0 of AZD1222 vaccination. The chain links TRBV28 to TRBJ1-2; D gene unclear. The chain's CDR3 is CASSLRRGYTF. In DNA, the CDR3 is TGTGCCAGCAGTTTGCGCCGTGGCTACACCTTC.